Shown below are 22 T cell receptor beta chains from a single sample sequenced in a study of tumor-infiltrating lymphocytes in primary liver carcinoma. Between 20 and 30 mg of unsorted bulk tissue served as the source from which RNA and DNA were co-extracted. Priming with a constant-region primer yielded TCR beta cDNA from roughly 500 ng total RNA. Nested multiplex PCR, run for three rounds with slightly modified ARM-PCR, yielded TCR beta libraries. Use of TRBV1-TRBV30 forward primers with a C-beta reverse primer characterized the first two PCR rounds, which lasted about 9 cycles each. TCRdb used MiXCR to reprocess the multiplex PCR reads, holding one entry per CDR3 protein. The data show some 190,000 distinct CDR3 sequences, around four fifths seen once. Material: tumor tissue from primary liver carcinoma. These receptor sequences come from a man aged 35-49 years with primary liver carcinoma and hepatitis B virus infection.

Concerning this clonotype itself: The CDR3 does not close with the conserved phenylalanine or tryptophan, likely indicating a read error. The chain is built from TRBV5-4 and TRBJ2-1; the D is unclear. This CDR3 is built from 14 residues. V was shortened by 3 bases and J by 2 bases, with 9 bases between the two germline ends. Germline lookup yields CDR1 SGHNT and CDR2 YYREEE (reference sequence). The CDR3 DNA sequence: TGTGCCAGCAGCTCCTCTGTGACCTACAATGAGCAGTTCCTC. This translates into CASSSSVTYNEQFL.

In regard to this clonotype: A much bigger clone sits one base away, suggesting this may be a read error. The genes are TRBV28 and TRBJ2-7; D not certain. The CDR3 is 16 amino acids. Germline CDR1 and CDR2: MDHEN and SYDVKM. DNA of the CDR3: TGTGCCAACAGTCCCCCCTTCGGCAGTAGGGCCTACGAGCAGTACTTC. Protein product: CANSPPFGSRAYEQYF.

The V and J genes are TRBV5-1 and TRBJ2-3; D unclear. CDR3 length equals 14 residues. The V end lost 2 bases, the J end lost 2 bases, and 9 bases lay between the germline ends. The V gene's germline CDR1 is SGHRS and CDR2 YFSETQ. This CDR3 reads CASSLVHNTDTQYF. CDR3 DNA: TGCGCCAGCAGCTTAGTCCATAACACAGATACGCAGTATTTT.

Note on this clonotype: One base away lies a much larger clone, so this may be a sequencing read error. The rearrangement uses TRBV28 and TRBJ1-5; TRBD1 might be the D (6 bases). Germline loops: CDR1 MDHEN, CDR2 SYDVKM. CDR3 size: 12 residues. Here the CDR3 reads CASKGTNQPLHF. The CDR3 DNA reads as TGTGCCAGCAAGGGGACAAATCAGCCCCTGCATTTT.

Concerning this clonotype itself: The CDR3 ends on some other residue instead of the conserved phenylalanine or tryptophan, so this is likely a read error. The V call is TRBV6-1, the J call TRBJ2-2; unclear D gene. Germline loops: CDR1 MNHNS, CDR2 SASEGT. The CDR3 spans 14 residues. CDR3 region: CTSSESVNTGELFS. CDR3 coding DNA: TGTACCAGCAGTGAATCAGTGAACACCGGGGAGCTGTTTTCT.

This clonotype was detected only a few times. The CDR3 ends on some other residue instead of the conserved phenylalanine or tryptophan, so this is likely a read error. The V call is TRBV12-3 or TRBV12-4, the J call TRBJ2-3, with TRBD2 identical over 12 bases. The CDR3 consists of 16 residues. Trimming at V came to 7 bases and at J to 2 bases, leaving 7 bases not matched to a gene. The CDR3 loop reads CASNSRTSGVTDTQYV. CDR3 in DNA: TGTGCCAGCAATTCGAGGACTAGCGGGGTCACAGATACGCAGTATGTT.

This clonotype was picked up a small number of times. A read error may account for a junction end that differs from germline. This chain joins TRBV11-3 and TRBJ1-1, with D possibly TRBD1 on 5 matching bases. The CDR3 runs 13 residues. Germline assignment: CDR1 SGHNT and CDR2 YENEEA. The CDR3 spells CTSSRATGTEAFF. The CDR3, as DNA: TGTACCAGCAGCAGGGCCACGGGCACTGAAGCTTTCTTT.

Turning to this clonotype: An end of the junction does not agree with germline; a read error may underlie this. The V and J genes are TRBV12-3 or TRBV12-4 and TRBJ1-4; no reliable D call. CDR3 length equals 13 residues. The CDR3 loop is CASSLASTEKLVF. As DNA, the CDR3 is TGTGCCAGCAGTTTAGCGAGTACTGAAAAACTGGTTTTT.

A word on this clonotype: The germline gene is not matched at one end of the junction; a read error may be the cause. The chain employs TRBV4-1 and TRBJ2-5; D is undetermined. The length of the CDR3 is 16 residues. CDR1 and CDR2 (germline): MGHRA, YSYEKL. CDR3 amino acids: CASSQDWGTHQETQYF. CDR3 nucleotide sequence: TGCGCCAGTAGCCAAGATTGGGGAACTCACCAGGAGACCCAGTACTTC.

This clonotype has more than one count but fewer than ten. A much larger clone lies one base from this, so it may be a read error. The genes are TRBV7-9 and TRBJ1-5, with no clear D. The CDR3 runs to 12 residues. Germline CDR1 SEHNR, CDR2 FQNEAQ (reference sequence). CDR3: CVSSFVNQPQHF. In nucleotides, the CDR3 is TGTGTCAGCAGCTTCGTCAATCAGCCCCAGCATTTT.

Of note for this clonotype: At one of its ends the junction is not consistent with the germline gene, which may arise from a read error. The J gene is TRBJ1-1, the V gene TRBV7-9, with D unclear. CDR1 SEHNR and CDR2 FQNEAQ come from the germline V gene (reference sequence). The CDR3 runs 15 residues. The CDR3 sequence is CAISPLSTLDTEAFF. The CDR3, as DNA: TGTGCCATCAGCCCCCTCTCCACATTGGACACTGAAGCTTTCTTT.

On this clonotype: One junction end does not reproduce the germline sequence, and a read error may be involved. This chain links TRBV13 with TRBJ2-7; D assignment may be TRBD1 or TRBD2 (6 bases each). Germline V gene lookup returns CDR1 PRHDT and CDR2 FYEKMQ (reference sequence). The CDR3 covers 15 residues. The DNA for the CDR3 is TGTTCCAGCAGCTTAGGGGGTGAGGGGGGCGGCGTGCAGTACTTC. It translates to CSSSLGGEGGGVQYF. Full variable domain (rest looked up from reference TRBV13 and TRBJ2-7): AAGVIQSPRHLIKEKRETATLKCYPIPRHDTVYWYQQGPGQDPQFLISFYEKMQSDKGSIPDRFSAQQFSDYHSELNMSSLELGDSALYFCSSSLGGEGGGVQYFGPGTRLTVT.

This clonotype occurred once. Since the CDR3 does not end with the conserved phenylalanine or tryptophan, this likely comes from a read error. This chain uses TRBV29-1 with TRBJ2-3; 10 nucleotides agree with TRBD1. Germline V gives CDR1 SQVTM, CDR2 ANQGSEA. The CDR3 runs 14 residues. CDR3 residues: CSVEMTGGTDKQYY. In DNA, the CDR3 is TGCAGCGTTGAAATGACAGGGGGCACAGATAAGCAGTATTAT.

Notes on this clonotype: This is likely a read error, given that the CDR3 carries no conserved phenylalanine or tryptophan at its end. This sequence joins TRBV6-6 and TRBJ2-3; TRBD2 matches at 13 bases. Germline lookup yields CDR1 MNHNY and CDR2 SVGAGI (reference sequence). This CDR3 comprises 16 residues. In DNA, the CDR3 is TGTGCCACCCGACTAGCGGGAGGTCCCAGCATAGATACGCAGTATTGT. This sequence encodes CATRLAGGPSIDTQYC.

As to this clonotype: A read error may account for a junction end that differs from germline. The chain has TRBV29-1 and TRBJ2-2; TRBD2 might be the D (5 bases). Per germline, CDR1 SQVTM and CDR2 ANQGSEA. This CDR3 is built from 15 residues. The CDR3 spells CNIGISAANTGELFF. The CDR3, as DNA: TGTAACATTGGGATTAGCGCGGCGAACACCGGGGAGCTGTTTTTT.

The chain uses TRBV5-4 and TRBJ1-1; D not certain. Germline V gives CDR1 SGHNT, CDR2 YYREEE (reference sequence). V lost 4 bases to trimming and J lost 13 bases, with 23 bases between them. The CDR3 sequence is 14 residues long. The DNA for the CDR3 is TGTGCCAGCAGCGGTACGACGGAGAACACTGGAGTTTTCTTT. It specifies CASSGTTENTGVFF.

V and J are TRBV18 and TRBJ2-5; possible D gene TRBD1, 6 bases. Germline V lookup: CDR1 KGHSH, CDR2 LQKENI. V lost 1 base, J lost 9 bases, and 18 bases lay in between. The CDR3 totals 15 residues. In DNA form, the CDR3 reads TGTGCCAGCTCACCACGGGACATTGTTAGAGGGCCCCAGTACTTC. Translating it yields CASSPRDIVRGPQYF. The full variable domain, in which reference TRBV18 and TRBJ2-5 provide the parts outside the CDR3, is NAGVMQNPRHLVRRRGQEARLRCSPMKGHSHVYWYRQLPEEGLKFMVYLQKENIIDESGMPKERFSAEFPKEGPSILRIQQVVRGDSAAYFCASSPRDIVRGPQYFGPGTRLLVL.

This clonotype was found a few times. A much more abundant neighbour one base away suggests this may be a read error. The chain couples TRBV6-2 or TRBV6-3 to TRBJ1-5, with 9 bases matching TRBD1. Germline CDR1 reads MNHEY; CDR2 reads SVGEGT. V dropped 6 bases and J dropped 4; count of bases not matched to a gene: 7. The CDR3 has 15 amino acids. As DNA, the CDR3 is TGTGCCAGCAGCACATGGGACAGGGTAAATCAGCCCCAGCATTTT. Its translation is CASSTWDRVNQPQHF.

Turning to this clonotype: The junction differs from germline at one of its ends, possibly a read error. V is TRBV5-1 and J is TRBJ1-5, with TRBD1 as a possible D gene (5 bases). The V gene's germline CDR1 is SGHRS and CDR2 YFSETQ. There are 16 residues in the CDR3. The CDR3 nucleotides are TGCGCCAGCAGCTTGGGGGAACGGGGGGTAAATCAGTCCCAGCATTTT. This encodes CASSLGERGVNQSQHF.

On this clonotype: A much larger clone lies one base from this, so it may be a read error. J is TRBJ2-7 and V is TRBV28; tentative D call: TRBD2 (5 bases). Germline-derived CDR1 and CDR2 are MDHEN and SYDVKM. The CDR3 spans 12 residues. The CDR3 loop is CASSFGLERQNF. The CDR3 DNA follows: TGTGCCAGCAGTTTTGGGTTAGAGCGGCAGAACTTC.

This chain links TRBV6-2 or TRBV6-3 with TRBJ2-1; TRBD2 matches at 7 bases. Germline CDR1 MNHEY, CDR2 SVGEGT. J was trimmed by 0 bases and V by 7 bases; bases with no gene match: 6. CDR3 length equals 15 residues. The DNA of the CDR3 is TGTGCCAGCATCTCGAGCGGGAACTCCTACAATGAGCAGTTCTTC. Translated, it gives CASISSGNSYNEQFF.

The table lists this clonotype with a few counts. Given a much more abundant clone one base away, this may be a read error. The gene calls are TRBV7-2 and TRBJ2-2, with D perhaps matching TRBD2 (5 bases). CDR3 length: 13 amino acids. In germline, CDR1 is SGHTA, CDR2 FQGNSA. DNA of the CDR3: TGTGCCAGCAGCTCCCAACTGACCGGGGAGATGTTTTTT. It codes for CASSSQLTGEMFF.